A single TCR beta chain is shown here with its context. The target of this receptor is not known. Base qualities were left out, and no much larger clone turns up one base away. This entry belongs to a study of blood T cell repertoires in COVID-19 (dated by TCRdb to the early 2020s). Some background on the complete study: The collaborator samples originated in the United States, Italy and Spain and spanned the acute and convalescent phases of COVID-19. Where available, HLA class I and class II types were taken from metadata supplied by the sample provider and were not determined by assay-based typing. The samples were drawn from the first 160 participants of the ongoing ImmuneRACE study and from about 1,200 subjects provided by 6 global collaborators. Nearly every sample came with metadata listing a de-identified subject ID, COVID-19 status, age in years and sex. Deeply sampled blood TCRbeta repertoires from subjects exposed to, actively infected with, or recovered from COVID-19 were included in the dataset. The repertoires were released in a freely available public database meant as a resource for research on the immune response to SARS-CoV-2. The material from the prospective study consisted of cDNA or gDNA derived from T cells, B-cell-depleted T cells, or PBMCs.

As encoded in the germline V gene, CDR1 is SGHTA while CDR2 is FQGTGA. The CDR3, from cysteine to phenylalanine, totals 16 residues. The read is trimmed to its CDR3 DNA, 48 bases read in frame from base 1. Trimming at the junction amounts to 5 bases on V and 2 bases on J, and the germline ends lie 13 bases apart. TCRbeta CDR3 regions were amplified from genomic DNA by means of the immunoSEQ Assay, a bias-controlled multiplex PCR. From the authors' description of their analysis: Within the assay, amplification of reference gene primers was used to estimate how many nucleated cells each sample contained. To quantify the absolute abundance of each unique TCRbeta CDR3 rearrangement, sequence reads were collapsed and filtered. For each sample, productive Simpson clonality was calculated as the square root of Simpson's diversity index over productive rearrangements. The source is immuneACCESS, and TCRdb retained only in-frame sequences with V and J called. Part of the clones is not carried over; for the studies checked, unresolved V genes explain less than half of this, and the remainder is unexplained. Clone size and the V and J calls come from that table; the DNA yielded D and trimming. Recorded for this sample are some 120,000 clones; around four fifths of them occurred a single time. The ten largest account for 18% of the sample.

Enrolling through a virtual design, the prospective study's participants ranged in age from roughly 18 to 95 years and lived across roughly 23 United States geographic areas. To assign participants to cohorts, the prospective study relied on clinical history that participants themselves reported in a screening survey and a study questionnaire. Recovered participants in ImmuneRACE Cohort 3 were defined by two consecutive negative NP/OP PCR tests, clearance by a healthcare professional, or resolution of symptoms. Mobile phlebotomists in the prospective study collected whole blood, serum and a nasopharyngeal or oropharyngeal swab from every participant. Prospective study participants could optionally give additional blood draws and questionnaires over a roughly two-month period. Blood samples from the prospective study were shipped frozen or at room temperature prior to DNA extraction. Here is what the overall study found, with its caveats: The amount of clinical and demographic metadata varied by source and participant and was provided uncurated.

The chain is encoded by TRBV7-3 joined to TRBJ2-6; possibly the D gene is TRBD1, per 6 matching bases. This TCR came from a young man who had recovered from COVID-19. Sequencing was performed on PBMCs or T cells enriched from blood (not recorded which). The DNA sequence is as follows: TGTGCCAGCAGCCCCAACAGGGATCCTGGGGCCAACGTCCTGACTTTC. Protein translation: CASSPNRDPGANVLTF.